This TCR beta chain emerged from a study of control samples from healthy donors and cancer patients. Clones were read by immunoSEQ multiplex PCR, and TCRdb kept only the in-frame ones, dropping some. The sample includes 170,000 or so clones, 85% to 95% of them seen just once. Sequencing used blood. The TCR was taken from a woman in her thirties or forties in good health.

The CDR3 reads CASSGRGGQGSYEQYF. CDR3 in DNA: TGCGCCAGCAGCGGCCGCGGCGGGCAGGGCTCCTACGAGCAGTACTTC. The V call is TRBV5-1, the J call TRBJ2-7; tentatively, D is TRBD1 or TRBD2 (5 bases each). Germline V gene sequence: CDR1 SGHRS, CDR2 YFSETQ. The CDR3 consists of 16 residues. V lost 4 bases and J lost 0, with 17 bases in between. The variable domain in full, with the rest retrieved from reference TRBV5-1 and TRBJ2-7, is KAGVTQTPRYLIKTRGQQVTLSCSPISGHRSVSWYQQTPGQGLQFLFEYFSETQRNKGNFPGRFSGRQFSNSRSEMNVSTLELGDSALYLCASSGRGGQGSYEQYFGPGTRLTVT.